The rows below give T cell receptor beta chains drawn from one sample of a study of cytomegalovirus exposure and HLA in healthy donors. Produced via immunoSEQ multiplex PCR; TCRdb's table is partial and in-frame only. The table includes roughly 200,000 clones, 75% to 85% detected once. The sequenced sample was PBMCs. These receptors were obtained from a woman between 45 and 65 years old in good health and CMV-seronegative. CDR3s include the opening cysteine and the closing phenylalanine or tryptophan. D genes are given only for firm matches. For some rows the clone size is stated as once, few or many, or as a class when expanded; others skip it.

DNA: TGTGCCAGTAGACGCGGGGGCACTGGAAACACCATATATTTT; CDR3: CASRRGGTGNTIYF; D: .; size: .; V: TRBV19; J: TRBJ1-3
DNA: TGCGCCAGCACACCAACGGGAGGGCGCTCCTACAATGAGCAGTTCTTC; CDR3: CASTPTGGRSYNEQFF; D: TRBD2; size: .; V: TRBV5-1; J: TRBJ2-1
DNA: TGTGCCAGCACTTCGGGACAGGGGGCGCCTGGGGCCAACGTCCTGACTTTC; CDR3: CASTSGQGAPGANVLTF; D: TRBD1; size: .; V: TRBV27; J: TRBJ2-6
DNA: TGTGCCAGCAGTTTGGGGGGGCCCCAGAAATTTCAGTACTTC; CDR3: CASSLGGPQKFQYF; D: .; size: .; V: TRBV28; J: TRBJ2-4
DNA: TGTGCCTGGAGTCCCGACGGGATCGAGACCCAGTACTTC; CDR3: CAWSPDGIETQYF; D: .; size: .; V: TRBV30; J: TRBJ2-5
DNA: TGTGCCAGCAGGAGTCTAGCGGGAGCAGACTACGAGCAGTACTTC; CDR3: CASRSLAGADYEQYF; D: TRBD2; size: .; V: TRBV6-1; J: TRBJ2-7
DNA: TGTGCCAGCAGCCAACTATCTAACACTGAAGCTTTCTTT; CDR3: CASSQLSNTEAFF; D: .; size: .; V: TRBV14; J: TRBJ1-1
DNA: TGTGCCTGGAGCGGGGGTAGCAATCAGCCCCAGCATTTT; CDR3: CAWSGGSNQPQHF; D: .; size: few; V: TRBV30; J: TRBJ1-5
DNA: TGTGCCAGCAGCTTTACTAGCGGGGCCAATGAGCAGTTCTTC; CDR3: CASSFTSGANEQFF; D: TRBD2; size: .; V: TRBV11-2; J: TRBJ2-1
DNA: TGTGCCAGCAGCACCCGCGGGCAGGGGGCCTATGGCTACACCTTC; CDR3: CASSTRGQGAYGYTF; D: TRBD1; size: few; V: TRBV5-4; J: TRBJ1-2
DNA: TGCGCCAGCAGCTTGGTGGGACTAGCGGACGAGCAGTACTTC; CDR3: CASSLVGLADEQYF; D: TRBD2; size: .; V: TRBV5-1; J: TRBJ2-7
DNA: TGTGCCAGCCACCCCGGGACAGGGGGCTACGAGCAGTACTTC; CDR3: CASHPGTGGYEQYF; D: TRBD1; size: .; V: TRBV27; J: TRBJ2-7
DNA: TGTGCCAGCAGCCCCCGGGTAGGGGCTTCATCTGGGGCCAACGTCCTGACTTTC; CDR3: CASSPRVGASSGANVLTF; D: .; size: .; V: TRBV7-9; J: TRBJ2-6
DNA: TGTGCCTGGAGTGTACCGTCGCAAGGGGTCTACGAGCAGTACTTC; CDR3: CAWSVPSQGVYEQYF; D: .; size: .; V: TRBV30; J: TRBJ2-7
DNA: TGCGCCAGCAGCCACCGGGACAGGGCAAGCTACGAGCAGTACTTC; CDR3: CASSHRDRASYEQYF; D: TRBD1; size: .; V: TRBV5-1; J: TRBJ2-7
DNA: TGTGCCAGCTCAGGACCGGGACTAGCGGGAGTGGGGGAGCAGTTCTTC; CDR3: CASSGPGLAGVGEQFF; D: TRBD2; size: .; V: TRBV18; J: TRBJ2-1
DNA: TGTGCCAGCAGCCCGAAACAGGGGACCATCTCCTACGGGCAGTACTTC; CDR3: CASSPKQGTISYGQYF; D: TRBD1; size: .; V: TRBV11-1; J: TRBJ2-7
DNA: TGTGCCAGCAGCCCCGACAGAGACACTGAAGCTTTCTTT; CDR3: CASSPDRDTEAFF; D: .; size: once; V: TRBV7-2; J: TRBJ1-1
DNA: TGTGCCACCAGCAGAGGTGGGGGCGCGGAAGGCTACACCTTC; CDR3: CATSRGGGAEGYTF; D: .; size: .; V: TRBV15; J: TRBJ1-2
DNA: TGCAGCGCCTCCCGGGGTACAGGGACTGAAGCTTTCTTT; CDR3: CSASRGTGTEAFF; D: .; size: .; V: TRBV29-1; J: TRBJ1-1
DNA: TGCGCCAGCAGCAAGGGTTTCGGGACTAGCGGGAGTCCGTGGGAGACCCAGTACTTC; CDR3: CASSKGFGTSGSPWETQYF; D: TRBD2; size: few; V: TRBV5-1; J: TRBJ2-5
DNA: TGTGCCAGCACCCCTTGGGGGACAGGAGCCTACGAGCAGTACTTC; CDR3: CASTPWGTGAYEQYF; D: TRBD1; size: once; V: TRBV28; J: TRBJ2-7
DNA: TGTGCCAGCAGCGTAGGTCCAGGGGGCGGGAATGTCAAAAACATTCAGTACTTC; CDR3: CASSVGPGGGNVKNIQYF; D: TRBD1; size: .; V: TRBV9; J: TRBJ2-4
DNA: TGCAGTGCACAGTTCACAGATACGCAGTATTTT; CDR3: CSAQFTDTQYF; D: .; size: .; V: TRBV20-1; J: TRBJ2-3
DNA: TGTGCCAGCAGGGCGGGGATGGGAGAGCAGTACTTC; CDR3: CASRAGMGEQYF; D: .; size: .; V: TRBV28; J: TRBJ2-7
DNA: TGTGCCAGCAACAGACCGGGACTGCGGGCAGATACGCAGTATTTT; CDR3: CASNRPGLRADTQYF; D: .; size: .; V: TRBV7-2; J: TRBJ2-3
DNA: TGTGCCAGCTCACCGTCGACAGGGCCAAATCAGCCCCAGCATTTT; CDR3: CASSPSTGPNQPQHF; D: TRBD1; size: .; V: TRBV18; J: TRBJ1-5
DNA: TGCGCCACCACAGTGCAACCCTCCTACAATGAGCAGTTCTTC; CDR3: CATTVQPSYNEQFF; D: .; size: .; V: TRBV5-1; J: TRBJ2-1
DNA: TGTGCCAGCAGCCCCCCCGGGACTAGGGAAAATGAGCAGTTCTTC; CDR3: CASSPPGTRENEQFF; D: TRBD2; size: .; V: TRBV5-4; J: TRBJ2-1
DNA: TGTGCCAGCAGCGACGTCCTCGGGACAGTTATCTATGGCTACACCTTC; CDR3: CASSDVLGTVIYGYTF; D: TRBD1; size: .; V: TRBV9; J: TRBJ1-2
DNA: TGTGCCAGCAGCCGACAGGGTTTGAACGATGAGCAGTTCTTC; CDR3: CASSRQGLNDEQFF; D: TRBD1; size: .; V: TRBV6-1; J: TRBJ2-1